Described below is a single TCR beta chain sequence and its context. Under the authors' procedure: ImmunoSEQ gave junction-only sequences without quality scores, so filtering differed. Produced via immunoSEQ multiplex PCR; TCRdb's table is partial and in-frame only. That table gives V, J and clone size, and the DNA gave D and trimming. Of over 2 million clones in the sample, 85% to 95% were seen once. Germline lookup yields CDR1 MNHNS and CDR2 SASEGT. V was pared by 3 bases and J by 0 bases, with 5 bases of the junction left unmatched. CDR3 length equals 16 residues. This entry comes from a study of shared clonotypes between healthy human individuals. As defined, naive CD8 cells were CD45RO-negative and positively selected for CCR7, with terminally differentiated effector memory CD45RA+ cells excluded.

The receptor was isolated from a young man in good health. The rearrangement uses TRBV6-1 and TRBJ2-1, with 7 nucleotides matching TRBD2. Sequencing was carried out using naive CD8+ T cells sorted from blood. CDR3 loop: CASSDSWEGSYNEQFF. The CDR3 coding sequence is TGTGCCAGCAGTGATTCCTGGGAGGGCTCCTACAATGAGCAGTTCTTC.